This TCR beta chain was retrieved from a study of blood T cell repertoires in COVID-19. Across the study: There were acute and convalescent COVID-19 samples, and they came from the United States, Italy and Spain. In each case, the material was cDNA or gDNA derived from T cells, B-cell-depleted T cells, or PBMCs.

The V end was cut by 7 bases, the J end by 9 bases, with 16 bases between. This CDR3 has 13 amino acids. Per germline, CDR1 MNHNY and CDR2 SVGAGI (reference sequence). Source study methods: It was from reference gene primer amplification that nucleated cell counts were estimated. Here immunoSEQ multiplex PCR was the method, and the copy in TCRdb shows in-frame clones only, minus some. V and J calls and clone size follow that table, whereas D and trimming were derived from the DNA. The sample records roughly 120,000 clones, about 85% being singletons. The TCR was taken from a human donor in a cohort sampled during active COVID-19. The chain joins TRBV6-6 to TRBJ2-1; TRBD1 is a possible D gene (5 bases). The sample consisted of peripheral blood. The CDR3 region is CASTSRVGPEQFF. The CDR3 DNA follows: TGTGCCAGCACTTCTAGGGTGGGGCCTGAGCAGTTCTTC.